Below, one TCR beta chain is given with its context. Its antigen is not known. Per the germline V gene, CDR1 is SNHLY and CDR2 is FYNNEI. V trimming: 6 bases; J trimming: 6 bases; junction bases outside the gene matches: 1. The CDR3 has 12 amino acids. The sample is drawn from a study of shared clonotypes between healthy human individuals. General observations from the study: The naive CD4 repertoires of several donors were compared, and approximately 4.7% of clonotypes were shared.

The authors split each subset's genomic DNA evenly across several immunoSEQ plates. Assay: immunoSEQ multiplex PCR; the TCRdb copy retains only in-frame clones and omits some. In the table there are over 2 million clones, 95% of which are singletons. The chain combines TRBV2 with TRBJ1-4; 7 bases are a match to TRBD1. The sequenced sample consisted of naive CD4+ T cells sorted from blood. Indicated subset: CD45RA+ positively selected. The sequence was collected from a man younger than 35 in good health. The CDR3 protein is CASRGTDEKLFF. The CDR3, as DNA: TGTGCCAGCAGGGGGACAGATGAAAAACTGTTTTTT.